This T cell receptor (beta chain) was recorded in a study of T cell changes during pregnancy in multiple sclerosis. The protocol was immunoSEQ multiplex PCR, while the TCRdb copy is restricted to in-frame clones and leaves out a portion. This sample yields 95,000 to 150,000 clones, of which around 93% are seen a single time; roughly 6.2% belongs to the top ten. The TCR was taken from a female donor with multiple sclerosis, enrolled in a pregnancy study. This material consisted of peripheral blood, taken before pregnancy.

CDR3 sequence (DNA): TGTGCCAGCTCACCGTCTACGAGCGGGAGAGGAGTCGAGCAGTACTTC. Protein sequence: CASSPSTSGRGVEQYF. V and J are TRBV18 and TRBJ2-7; 8 bases match TRBD2. The CDR3 has 16 residues. V was clipped by 3 bases and J by 6 bases; unmatched bases: 13. Germline CDR1 reads KGHSH; CDR2 reads LQKENI.